This T cell receptor beta chain was profiled in a study of blood T cell repertoires in COVID-19. Generated by immunoSEQ multiplex PCR, the TCRdb table keeps only in-frame clones and is missing some. The sample holds 120,000 or so clones, 83% seen once. The clonotype originates from a man aged 80 or over with active or convalescent COVID-19. The sequenced material came from peripheral blood.

CDR3 coding DNA: TGTGCCAGCAGCGGACTAGCTTTTACGCAGTATTTT. Protein sequence: CASSGLAFTQYF. The chain joins TRBV12-3 or TRBV12-4 to TRBJ2-3; the match to TRBD2 covers 8 bases. This CDR3 comprises 12 residues. Losses at the gene ends were 6 bases for V and 8 bases for J; bases not matched to a gene: 4.